This T cell receptor (beta chain) stems from a study of identical twins. Study-level points and caveats: Interpretation of the results relied on cross-sectional statistical analysis and not on following the same donors. Weaker excess twin sharing was seen among beta out-of-frame sequences. Out-of-frame alpha sequences common to twins were enriched for low generation probability.

TCRdb re-derived calls from the 5' RACE reads in MiXCR, one entry per CDR3 protein. The sample lists about 810,000 distinct CDR3 sequences, roughly an eighth seen once, with around 1.5% in the top ten. This clonotype has more than one count but fewer than ten. As yet, its antigen is unknown. Only healthy Caucasians were enrolled as donors. With 5 bases removed from V and 5 bases from J, the gap between germline ends came to 12 bases. This CDR3 spans 13 amino acids. In germline, CDR1 is MNHNS, CDR2 SASEGT. This sample also belongs to another study, concerning yellow fever vaccine responses in identical twins.

Sequenced sample: PBMCs. The receptor was derived from a woman between 18 and 29 years old in good health. The chain has TRBV6-1 and TRBJ2-5; tentatively, D is TRBD1 (6 bases). The CDR3 DNA follows: TGTGCCAGCAGTAATACAGGGTCCGAGACCCAGTACTTC. It translates to CASSNTGSETQYF.